This T cell receptor (beta chain) was observed in a study of T-cell reconstitution after alpha-beta-depleted transplantation in children. Unique molecular identifiers were incorporated during preparation of the TCRbeta library. TCRdb itself ran the PCR reads through MiXCR, one entry per CDR3 protein. The repertoire includes about 610,000 distinct CDR3 sequences, over 9.5% of them detected once, and roughly 4% sits in the top ten. This clonotype was observed many times. Germline lookup yields CDR1 ENHRY and CDR2 SYGVKD. The V and J ends lost 6 bases and 5 bases respectively, with 13 bases between them. The CDR3 is 13 amino acids.

This chain connects TRBV10-3 to TRBJ1-1; D uncertain. Sequenced here: PBMCs from the stem cell graft donor, sampled from the stem cell graft. The origin of this receptor is a human donor who donated a stem cell graft to a child with acute myeloid leukemia. CDR3: CAIRESAGTEAFF. CDR3 coding DNA: TGTGCCATCAGGGAGAGTGCGGGGACTGAAGCTTTCTTT.